One sample yielded the 11 T cell receptor beta chains listed below, sequenced in a study of CD8+ T cells in alopecia areata. The authors extracted RNA and reverse transcribed it into cDNA as the sequencing template. The protocol was immunoSEQ multiplex PCR, while the TCRdb copy is restricted to in-frame clones and leaves out a portion. In the table there are roughly 200,000 clones, over 55% of which are singletons. Specimen: CD4+ T cells sorted from blood, collected at week 0. These TCRs come from a human donor with alopecia areata.

The CDR3 nucleotides are TGTGCCAGCGATCGGGGCTACGAGCAGTACTTC. The encoded protein is CASDRGYEQYF. The chain is built from TRBV6-1 and TRBJ2-7, with a weak D call TRBD2 (5 bases). The CDR3 runs 11 residues. The germline V gene encodes CDR1 MNHNS and CDR2 SASEGT. V was pared by 8 bases and J by 3 bases, with 8 bases between.

The genes are TRBV27 and TRBJ2-3; D not certain. The germline V gene encodes CDR1 MNHEY and CDR2 SMNVEV (reference sequence). V lost 3 bases, J lost 3 bases, and 13 bases lay in between. The CDR3 sequence is 15 residues long. The CDR3 bases are TGTGCCAGCAGTTTGGGTAGGCTAAGGACAGATACGCAGTATTTT. Its protein is CASSLGRLRTDTQYF.

V and J are TRBV29-1 and TRBJ2-5; D might be TRBD2 (6 bases). The V gene lost 0 bases and the J gene lost 4 bases, with 15 bases spanning the gap. Per the germline V gene, CDR1 is SQVTM and CDR2 is ANQGSEA. This CDR3 is built from 15 residues. CDR3 in DNA: TGCAGCGTTGAAGACCCCCGTAGGGGAGGAGAGACCCAGTACTTC. Its translation: CSVEDPRRGGETQYF.

The CDR3, as DNA: TGCGCCAGCAGCGAAACCGGGGGGGCCATAACTGCAGATACGCAGTATTTT. Encoded protein: CASSETGGAITADTQYF. The V and J genes are TRBV5-1 and TRBJ2-3; TRBD2 matches 8 bases. CDR3 length equals 17 residues. The germline gives CDR1 SGHRS, CDR2 YFSETQ. V lost 4 bases, J lost 4 bases, and 14 bases stayed unmatched.

The rearrangement joins TRBV29-1 to TRBJ2-1; either TRBD1 or TRBD2 may fit D (5 bases each). CDR3 length equals 13 residues. Looked up from germline, CDR1 is SQVTM and CDR2 is ANQGSEA. The V end lost 8 bases, the J end lost 5 bases, and 16 bases lay between the germline ends. The CDR3 nucleotides are TGCAGCACCCACGGGGCCCCAAACAATGAGCAGTTCTTC. It specifies CSTHGAPNNEQFF.

This chain connects TRBV30 to TRBJ2-7, with 10 nucleotides matching TRBD1. CDR1 and CDR2 from the germline V gene are GTSNPN and SVGIG (reference sequence). The J segment lost 6 bases and the V segment lost 3 bases, leaving 11 bases of the junction unmatched. This CDR3 contains 15 residues. CDR3 sequence: CAWSGTGTGAIEQYF. DNA for the CDR3: TGTGCCTGGAGCGGAACCGGGACAGGGGCAATCGAGCAGTACTTC. The whole variable domain, remainder taken from reference TRBV30 and TRBJ2-7, is SQTIHQWPATLVQPVGSPLSLECTVEGTSNPNLYWYRQAAGRGLQLLFYSVGIGQISSEVPQNLSASRPQDRQFILSSKKLLLSDSGFYLCAWSGTGTGAIEQYFGPGTRLTVT.

The chain uses TRBV6-5 and TRBJ1-1; D might be TRBD1 (5 bases). Trimming removed 7 bases at V and 5 bases at J, with 14 bases between. CDR1 is MNHEY, CDR2 SVGAGI, per germline. The CDR3 loop spans 13 amino acids. The CDR3 region is CASKVRGYTEAFF. CDR3 sequence (DNA): TGTGCCAGCAAAGTCCGGGGGTATACTGAAGCTTTCTTT.

The DNA of the CDR3 is TGTGCCTGGAAAATAACGGGACACTCCCCTTATGGCTACACCTTC. Translating gives CAWKITGHSPYGYTF. The chain is built from TRBV30 and TRBJ1-2, with D maybe TRBD1 (6 bases). Germline CDR1 is GTSNPN and CDR2 is SVGIG (reference sequence). V lost 4 bases and J lost 5, with 20 bases in between. The CDR3 has 15 residues.

The chain is built from TRBV6-5 and TRBJ1-3; D not certain. The CDR3 has 11 residues. Trimming left V 11 bases short and J 8 bases short, with 13 bases between. Germline V gene sequence: CDR1 MNHEY, CDR2 SVGAGI. Here the CDR3 reads CAVKFSDTIYF. For the CDR3, the DNA is TGTGCCGTAAAATTCTCAGACACCATATATTTT.

In its sample, this clone was seen a few times. The chain joins TRBV7-2 to TRBJ2-5, with D possibly matching TRBD2 (5 bases). CDR1 is SGHTA and CDR2 is FQGNSA in the germline V gene. The CDR3 has 15 residues. V lost 5 bases to trimming and J lost 5 bases, with 18 bases between them. The CDR3: CASSRIMGRGETQYF. CDR3 nucleotides: TGTGCCAGCAGCCGAATAATGGGCCGCGGGGAGACCCAGTACTTC.

The chain uses TRBV11-2 and TRBJ2-3; 8 nucleotides match TRBD2. The V gene's germline CDR1 is SGHAT and CDR2 FQNNGV. The CDR3 contains 15 residues. V trimming: 3 bases; J trimming: 2 bases; junction bases outside the gene matches: 4. The CDR3 sequence: CASSFSGGHTDTQYF. Written as DNA, the CDR3 is TGTGCCAGCAGCTTCAGCGGGGGCCACACAGATACGCAGTATTTT.